These 10 T cell receptor beta chains came from one sample sequenced in a study of blood T cell repertoires in COVID-19. Profiled with immunoSEQ multiplex PCR; TCRdb holds only in-frame clones, not every one. The sample includes roughly 240,000 clones, approximately 82% of them seen just once. Material for sequencing was peripheral blood. The receptors stem from a man aged 35-49 years who had recovered from COVID-19.

The chain recombines TRBV13 with TRBJ2-7; D possibly corresponds to TRBD2 (5 bases). Per the germline V gene, CDR1 is PRHDT and CDR2 is FYEKMQ (reference sequence). This CDR3 is built from 14 residues. V lost 8 bases, J lost 1 base, and 15 bases lay in between. As DNA, the CDR3 is TGTGCCAGCTTACGAGGGCCCGGGTCCTACGAGCAGTACTTC. Protein product: CASLRGPGSYEQYF.

V gene TRBV19 combines with J gene TRBJ1-1, with TRBD1 matching 8 bases. The CDR3 consists of 12 residues. J gave up 10 bases and V 5 bases, and 6 bases lay outside the gene matches. The germline V gene encodes CDR1 LNHDA and CDR2 SQIVND (reference sequence). CDR3 protein: CASSPRGLGAFF. Written as DNA, the CDR3 is TGTGCCAGTAGTCCCAGGGGGCTGGGAGCTTTCTTT.

The chain couples TRBV5-1 to TRBJ1-2; D possibly corresponds to TRBD1 (5 bases). Germline values: CDR1 SGHRS, CDR2 YFSETQ. Trimming took off 4 bases at V and 5 bases at J, with 12 bases between the two ends. The CDR3 covers 13 residues. The CDR3 DNA sequence: TGCGCCAGCAGCATAGGGACTGAGTATGGCTACACCTTC. Translating it yields CASSIGTEYGYTF.

V usage is TRBV6-5 and J usage is TRBJ1-2; D remains unclear. The CDR3 covers 14 residues. Germline V gene lookup returns CDR1 MNHEY and CDR2 SVGAGI. Trimming shortened V by 0 bases and J by 5 bases, and 10 bases separated the two germline ends. The CDR3 spells CASSYSTESYGYTF. DNA for the CDR3: TGTGCCAGCAGTTACTCAACAGAATCGTATGGCTACACCTTC.

The chain recombines TRBV19 with TRBJ1-4; 9 positions match TRBD1. CDR1 and CDR2 from the germline V gene are LNHDA and SQIVND (reference sequence). This CDR3 is 15 amino acids long. Trimming removed 5 bases from V and 8 bases from J; junction bases left unmatched: 9. CDR3 DNA: TGTGCCAGTAGTCACAGGGGGCTAGTAAAGGAAAAACTGTTTTTT. This gives the protein CASSHRGLVKEKLFF.

The chain carries TRBV6-6 and TRBJ2-7; D might be TRBD2 (5 bases). V dropped 1 base and J dropped 0 bases, with 10 bases sitting between them. The germline V gene encodes CDR1 MNHNY and CDR2 SVGAGI (reference sequence). The CDR3 runs to 15 residues. The CDR3 sequence is CASSYYSLASYEQYF. The DNA for the CDR3 is TGTGCCAGCAGTTACTACAGCCTAGCCTCCTACGAGCAGTACTTC.

The chain uses TRBV7-9 and TRBJ2-2; 9 nucleotides align to TRBD2. The V gene's germline CDR1 is SEHNR and CDR2 FQNEAQ (reference sequence). The length of the CDR3 is 17 residues. Losses at the gene ends were 2 bases for V and 7 bases for J; bases not matched to a gene: 11. The CDR3, as DNA: TGTGCCAGCAGCTTAATTTCGCTAGCGGGAAGACACGGGGAGCTGTTTTTT. This codes for CASSLISLAGRHGELFF.

The V gene is TRBV5-6, the J gene TRBJ1-5; TRBD1 aligns across 8 bases. Losses at the gene ends were 4 bases for V and 1 base for J; bases not matched to a gene: 7. This CDR3 region has 16 residues. Germline CDR1 SGHDT, CDR2 YYEEEE. The chain's CDR3 is CASSLRQGISNQPQHF. The CDR3 bases are TGTGCCAGCAGCCTGCGACAGGGGATAAGCAATCAGCCCCAGCATTTT. Combining the CDR3 with reference TRBV5-6 and TRBJ1-5 gives the whole variable domain DAGVTQSPTHLIKTRGQQVTLRCSPKSGHDTVSWYQQALGQGPQFIFQYYEEEERQRGNFPDRFSGHQFPNYSSELNVNALLLGDSALYLCASSLRQGISNQPQHFGDGTRLSIL.

This rearrangement joins TRBV7-2 to TRBJ1-5; D is ambiguous. CDR1 is SGHTA and CDR2 is FQGNSA in the germline V gene. V was cut by 3 bases and J by 3 bases, with 12 bases left in between. This CDR3 has 15 residues. The CDR3 loop is CASSLRGNNNQPQHF. The CDR3 DNA reads as TGTGCCAGCAGCTTGAGAGGGAACAACAATCAGCCCCAGCATTTT.

J is TRBJ1-4 and V is TRBV11-2; D possibly corresponds to TRBD1 (5 bases). The CDR3 has 14 amino acids. CDR1 SGHAT and CDR2 FQNNGV come from the germline V gene. V was pared by 5 bases and J by 3 bases, with 10 bases between. The CDR3 loop reads CASSPGWANEKLFF. CDR3 in DNA: TGTGCCAGCAGCCCAGGGTGGGCTAATGAAAAACTGTTTTTT.